This T cell receptor (beta chain) comes out of a study of cytomegalovirus exposure and HLA in healthy donors (dated by TCRdb to about 2017). A note on the overall study: An earlier analysis of some 600 of the donors reported roughly 300 Gb of sequence data and 117 million unique TCR beta sequences obtained from about 180 million T cells. Both class I and class II loci were covered by HLA typing, at four-digit resolution. Around 320 gigabases of sequencing data and tens of millions of unique TCR sequences were included in an early release covering roughly 700 HLA-typed donors. The study combined high-throughput TCR immunosequencing, statistical association of individual TCRs with disease status, and machine learning to predict cytomegalovirus infection status. Every repertoire in the discovery cohort had been generated on one and the same sequencing platform. In a later genetic analysis, genome-wide SNP genotypes for about three fifths of the roughly 670 donors were used, and that subset was treated as a discovery cohort. Roughly 5 DR-DQ haplotypes were handled as single units for association and clustering because linkage in the cohort was strong. Alongside the repertoire data, information on donor age, sex, ethnicity and CMV serostatus was compiled. The study used immunosequencing to profile the T cell repertoires of hundreds of subjects and linked those repertoires to cytomegalovirus serostatus. A later analysis re-analyzed previously published TCR beta repertoires from 650 to 800 donors and added high-resolution HLA genotyping to study TCR occurrence patterns. Rather than drawing on any new phenotypic data, the later analysis identified candidate immune exposures from TCR beta sequences and the way those sequences occurred across donors. The number of donors typed differed by locus, with roughly 620-630 for A, B, C, DRB1 and DQB1, approximately 500 for DQA1, 606 for DPA1, and 400 to 490 for DPB1. Besides the first cohort of 500 to 700 subjects, a separate validation cohort made up of 90 to 150 different subjects was used. The study was designed to test whether signatures of past pathogen exposure could be identified by cataloging public T cell receptors. Of the roughly 400 genotyped donors, approximately 81% were placed in the genetic ancestry cluster associated with self-reported Caucasian donors. Among around 400 genotyped donors of the cohort, an average of 235,054 unique TCR beta nucleotide sequences were sequenced per donor, about a sixth of them non-productive. An earlier analysis of fewer than 700 of the donors applied high-throughput TCR beta sequencing to assess whether each TCR beta V gene segment acted as functional or pseudogenic. What the research found in general, with its limitations: Sequencing depth was assumed to be roughly uniform across donors in the presence/absence analyses, though that assumption may not hold. According to a later analysis, TCR association rates differed among HLA loci, with DRB1 alleles showing the most associated TCRs and HLA-C alleles showing the fewest. A later analysis found that HLA-associated TCR beta chains were more clonally expanded and had lower generation probabilities than equally common non-associated chains. Immune exposure information for the cohort was limited to CMV serostatus. The study gave a list of more than 150 TCR beta chains associated with cytomegalovirus. When HLA alleles, especially DR and DQ, strongly co-occurred, TCR associations were difficult to assign to individual alleles. The classifier was reported to diagnose cytomegalovirus status with high specificity and sensitivity in both the original and validation cohorts. Because HLA typing was unavailable for some donors at each locus, only the typed subset was used in association tests. Most TCR sequences were seen in very few donors, while some public TCRs were found in many individuals. A later genetic analysis reported fewer N-insertions in productive TCRs among donors in an Asian-associated ancestry cluster than the roughly 670-donor mean. A further reported finding was that TCR beta sequences accurately predicted the HLA-A and HLA-B alleles for most subjects in the first cohort. The 87-base-pair reads could not distinguish some IMGT-functional V segments, including TRBV6-2 and TRBV6-3, so those segments were excluded. In an earlier analysis of fewer than 750 of the donors, most TCR beta V segments were observed in productive rearrangements about 87% or about 30% of the time, broadly matching IMGT annotations. V-gene and J-gene trimming of TCR beta chains was associated with a missense DCLRE1C variant in a later genetic analysis, and the association was replicated in an independent cohort. Linkage disequilibrium might explain the correlated functional status among segregating V segments, but an unknown experimental factor could not be excluded. Most CMV-associated TCR beta chains appeared to be HLA-restricted in a later analysis, and the HLA associations seemed to be driven largely by CMV exposure. The authors suggested that the approach could potentially be extended to other disease states and immunological phenotypes. This cohort had only TCR beta chains sequenced, and the lack of alpha or paired-chain data limited which features could be detected. Specific HLA alleles were associated with around 18,000 TCR beta sequences at a false discovery rate of 0.05 in a later analysis. A later analysis reported that several top co-occurrence clusters appeared linked to parvovirus B19, influenza, CMV and Epstein-Barr virus. In vitro tests confirmed that a few of the cytomegalovirus-associated TCR beta chains recognize cytomegalovirus antigens. The earlier analysis of nearly 600 of the donors excluded over 15 rarely observed V segments, including chromosome 9 orphons, because counts were too low. A cluster of highly shared sequence variants was judged likely to be a technical artifact of the sequencing pipeline.

A note on this clone: This clone's antigen is unknown. The same CDR3 can be traced to other DNA sequences in this sample.

From V the trimming removes 4 bases and from J it removes 4 bases, while the gene matches leave 2 bases of the junction unaccounted for. The CDR3 goes from the cysteine to the phenylalanine over 14 residues. Here the CDR3 DNA is all that survives: 42 bases in frame from base 1. The CDR1 and CDR2 encoded by the germline V gene (reference sequence) are SEHNR and FQNEAQ. In total, approximately 700 healthy bone marrow donors made up the cohort. All cohort members were sampled while nominally healthy, although unrecorded immune exposures were likely present. The donor tested CMV seropositive and was one of the 289 seropositive cohort members. Every donor gave a peripheral blood sample, and the peripheral blood mononuclear cells from that sample were used for TCR beta sequencing. The Qiagen DNeasy Blood Extraction Kit was used to extract genomic DNA from the blood cell samples. Libraries came from the immunoSEQ multiplex PCR assay. For the multiplex PCR, a mixture combining 60 forward primers for TCR Vbeta segments and 13 reverse primers for TCR Jbeta segments was used. Amplification of the CDR3 region of rearranged TCR beta genes was performed with a multiplex PCR assay on genomic DNA. Amplified TCR beta libraries were sequenced as 87-base-pair reads on the Illumina HiSeq System. Per the authors' processing: In a later analysis, tens of millions of unique TCR beta chains were counted across the 666 repertoires, and approximately 11 million of these chains were shared by at least two donors. To remove PCR and sequencing errors, raw reads were error-corrected and collapsed into unique sequences using a nearest-neighbor algorithm that merged closely related sequences. CDR3 sequences were aligned to IMGT reference sequences to assign V, D and J gene segments. For a sequence to be retained, a match of at least six nucleotides was required to both a V gene segment and a J gene segment. A rearrangement was called productive if the CDR3 had no stop codons and remained in frame with V and J, and every other rearrangement was called non-productive. CDR3 was defined according to IMGT convention as the region running from the second conserved V-encoded cysteine to the conserved J-encoded phenylalanine. In an earlier analysis of 500 to 650 of the donors, sequences lacking an unambiguous match to a single V gene segment were excluded. An earlier analysis of several hundred of the donors classified V segments as functional when productive rearrangements were above 56.7% and as segregating when the standard deviation between donors was above 5%. To diagnose cytomegalovirus status from the catalog of TCR beta chain sequences, a statistical classification framework was built. In a later analysis, TCR nucleotide sequences were compared against IMGT/GENE-DB human TR gene sequences so that V and J genes could be assigned. The TCRdist pipeline was used in a later analysis to assign CDR3 sequences and most-parsimonious VDJ recombination scenarios. In a later analysis, each TCR beta chain was defined by its CDR3 amino acid sequence together with its V-gene family, and reads without a unique V-gene family were excluded. To address suspected cross-contamination and a sequencing artifact, a later analysis removed around 590 highly shared, low-generation-probability nucleotide sequences. In a later analysis, a clonal expansion index for each public chain was calculated from normalized within-repertoire ranks of inferred template counts. Generation probabilities in a later analysis came from a VDJ recombination model fitted to out-of-frame rearrangements, and those results were checked against IGoR. In a later analysis, hypergeometric tests were used to score TCR-TCR, TCR-HLA and TCR-CMV co-occurrence, with a repertoire-size bias correction applied to TCR pairs. A later analysis estimated false discovery rates by permuting HLA or CMV assignments 20 times. In a later analysis, co-occurring TCRs were grouped with DBSCAN, and TCRdist sequence similarity was added when clustering was performed within HLA-allele-positive subsets. Repertoires with fewer than 30,000 or more than 120,000 public chains were left out of co-occurrence clustering, as were a handful of repertoires with anomalous nucleotide sharing. TCRdb re-hosts the immuneACCESS table, in-frame sequences only. Its copies lack some clones; in the studies checked, an unresolved V gene accounts for under half of them, and the cause for the rest is not known. The DNA gave D and trimming, while V, J and clone size come from that table. This sample's table carries roughly 54,000 clones. In total, the top ten clones hold approximately 12% of the sample.

The sequenced sample was PBMCs. The source is a woman younger than 45 in good health and CMV-seropositive. This chain joins TRBV7-9 to TRBJ2-7; 12 bases in the junction line up with TRBD2. The CDR3 loop reads CASSSTSGSYEQYF. The DNA sequence is given as TGTGCCAGCAGCTCGACTAGCGGGAGTTACGAGCAGTACTTC.